The present T cell receptor (beta chain) was sequenced within a study of blood T cell repertoires in COVID-19. Sequencing used immunoSEQ multiplex PCR; TCRdb keeps in-frame clones, though not all of them. The sample lists about 32,000 clones, more than 80% occurring once. The CDR3 loop spans 13 amino acids. In germline, CDR1 is SQVTM, CDR2 ANQGSEA. Trimming cost V 4 bases and J 1 base; bases outside gene matches: 1. The chain joins TRBV29-1 to TRBJ2-3; 8 bases map to TRBD2. The TCR was taken from a male donor with active COVID-19. Sequencing was done on a sample of peripheral blood. This CDR3 reads CSVGRGGTDTQYF. For the CDR3, the DNA is TGCAGCGTTGGGCGGGGGGGCACAGATACGCAGTATTTT.